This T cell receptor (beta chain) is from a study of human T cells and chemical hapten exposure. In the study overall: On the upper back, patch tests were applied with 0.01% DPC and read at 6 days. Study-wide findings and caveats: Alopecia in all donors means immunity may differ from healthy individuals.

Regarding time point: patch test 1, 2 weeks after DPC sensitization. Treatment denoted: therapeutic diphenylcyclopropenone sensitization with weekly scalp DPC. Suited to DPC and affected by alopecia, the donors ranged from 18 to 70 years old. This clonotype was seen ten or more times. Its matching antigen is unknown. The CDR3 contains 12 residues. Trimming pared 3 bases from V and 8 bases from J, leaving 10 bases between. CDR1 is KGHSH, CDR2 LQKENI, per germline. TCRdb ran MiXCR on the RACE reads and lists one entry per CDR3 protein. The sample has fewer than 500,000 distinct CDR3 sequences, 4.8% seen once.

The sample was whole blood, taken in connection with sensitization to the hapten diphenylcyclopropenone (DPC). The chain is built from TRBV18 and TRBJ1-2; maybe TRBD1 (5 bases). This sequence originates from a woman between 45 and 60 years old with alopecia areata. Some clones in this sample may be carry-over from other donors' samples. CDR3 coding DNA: TGTGCCAGCTCACCTGGGAGGGACGGCTACACCTTC. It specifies CASSPGRDGYTF. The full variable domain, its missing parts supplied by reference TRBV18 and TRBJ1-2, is NAGVMQNPRHLVRRRGQEARLRCSPMKGHSHVYWYRQLPEEGLKFMVYLQKENIIDESGMPKERFSAEFPKEGPSILRIQQVVRGDSAAYFCASSPGRDGYTFGSGTRLTVV.